Each of the 23 T cell receptor beta chains below was sequenced from the same sample in a study of early T cells in non-severe SARS-CoV-2 infection. TCRdb re-called the 5' RACE reads with MiXCR, one entry per CDR3 protein. The profile shows fewer than 70,000 distinct CDR3 sequences, approximately 12% of them singletons. Sequenced material: whole blood. These receptors originate from an adult who was a healthcare worker with PCR-confirmed SARS-CoV-2 infection or an uninfected control (not recorded which).

In this sample, this clonotype turned up many times. V usage is TRBV6-2 or TRBV6-3 and J usage is TRBJ2-1, with TRBD2 identical over 14 bases. The V and J ends lost 5 bases and 0 bases, in that order; junction bases with no gene match: 9. The CDR3 length is 19 residues. Germline V gives CDR1 MNHEY, CDR2 SVGEGT. This CDR3 is CASSDRLAGGLGSYNEQFF. The CDR3 DNA reads TGTGCCAGCAGTGACAGACTAGCGGGAGGGCTAGGCTCCTACAATGAGCAGTTCTTC.

This clonotype has a count of ten or more. J is TRBJ1-5 and V is TRBV6-6; D perhaps matches TRBD1 (6 bases). Germline V gene data show CDR1 as MNHNY and CDR2 as SVGAGI (reference sequence). The CDR3 consists of 14 residues. V was shortened by 4 bases and J by 2 bases, with 9 bases between the two germline ends. CDR3 protein: CASSSTGRNQPQHF. CDR3 DNA sequence: TGTGCCAGCAGTTCGACAGGCCGCAATCAGCCCCAGCATTTT.

Comment on this clonotype: Given a much more abundant clone one base away, this may be a read error. CDR3 amino acids: CASSPYRTGSAYEQYF. The CDR3 nucleotides are TGTGCCAGCAGCCCGTATCGGACAGGGAGCGCCTACGAGCAGTACTTC. V usage is TRBV3-1 and J usage is TRBJ2-7, with 8 bases identical to TRBD1. CDR1 is LGHDT and CDR2 is YNNKEL in the germline V gene (reference sequence). Unmatched junction bases numbered 10, after V lost 4 bases and J lost 2 bases. This CDR3 has 16 residues.

This clonotype was seen at least ten times. J is TRBJ1-4 and V is TRBV19; D is unclear. V shed 7 bases and J shed 7 bases, with 22 bases lying between them. The CDR3 runs to 16 residues. From germline, CDR1 is LNHDA and CDR2 SQIVND (reference sequence). This CDR3 reads CASMKPGPGGSEKLFF. The CDR3 DNA reads as TGTGCCAGTATGAAACCCGGGCCCGGAGGGAGTGAAAAACTGTTTTTT.

The rearrangement joins TRBV6-5 to TRBJ2-3; D ambiguous. Trimming took 6 bases from V and 0 from J, leaving 7 bases between them. This CDR3 comprises 13 residues. Germline V gene lookup returns CDR1 MNHEY and CDR2 SVGAGI. The CDR3: CASRVRSTDTQYF. CDR3 coding DNA: TGTGCCAGCAGGGTCAGAAGCACAGATACGCAGTATTTT.

This clonotype was recorded many times. This chain's CDR3 is CAWYNPRGLGYTF. CDR3 nucleotide sequence: TGTGCCTGGTACAATCCCAGGGGGCTCGGCTACACCTTC. This chain joins TRBV30 and TRBJ1-2; 8 nucleotides line up with TRBD1. CDR1 is GTSNPN and CDR2 is SVGIG in the germline V gene (reference sequence). CDR3 length: 13 amino acids. V lost 5 bases to trimming and J lost 8 bases; unmatched junction nucleotides: 10.

This clonotype occurred many times. The rearrangement joins TRBV7-9 to TRBJ2-7; a weak D match, TRBD2 (5 bases). V gave up 1 base and J gave up 6 bases, with 13 bases separating them. The germline gives CDR1 SEHNR, CDR2 FQNEAQ (reference sequence). CDR3 length: 14 amino acids. For the CDR3, the DNA is TGTGCCAGCAGCTTAGGGTCGGGGAATGGCGAGCAGTACTTC. Its translation is CASSLGSGNGEQYF.

This clonotype was counted many times. The V and J genes are TRBV28 and TRBJ1-2; D is perhaps TRBD1 (6 bases). The CDR3 spans 13 residues. Deletions cut 7 bases from V and 7 bases from J, with 16 bases between. The germline V gene encodes CDR1 MDHEN and CDR2 SYDVKM. The CDR3 reads CASNRVLSGGYTF. The CDR3 bases are TGTGCCAGCAACAGGGTTCTTTCGGGTGGCTACACCTTC.

This clonotype has ten or more counts. The J gene is TRBJ2-1, the V gene TRBV11-3; 9 bases fit TRBD1. The CDR3 loop spans 15 amino acids. Trimming cost V 5 bases and J 4 bases; bases outside gene matches: 6. CDR1 is SGHNT, CDR2 YENEEA, per germline. CDR3 DNA: TGTGCCAGCAGCCAGAGGGGACAGGGTTACAATGAGCAGTTCTTC. Translated: CASSQRGQGYNEQFF.

V and J are TRBV6-1 and TRBJ2-2; unclear D gene. Between the trimmed V and J ends, which lost 2 bases and 6 bases, there was a span of 7 bases. This CDR3 comprises 13 residues. Germline lookup yields CDR1 MNHNS and CDR2 SASEGT. CDR3 in amino acids: CASSEQVAGELFF. In DNA form, the CDR3 reads TGTGCCAGCAGTGAACAGGTGGCCGGGGAGCTGTTTTTT.

On this clonotype itself: This may be a read error, as it is one base from a much larger clone. The chain joins TRBV7-6 to TRBJ1-3; D is unresolved. CDR3 length equals 14 residues. The germline V gene has CDR1 SGHVS and CDR2 FNYEAQ. CDR3 DNA sequence: TGTGTCAGCAGCTTCGAAGCCACTGGAAACACCATATATTTT. Its translation: CVSSFEATGNTIYF.

The chain recombines TRBV4-2 with TRBJ1-5; the match to TRBD1 covers 8 bases. V lost 4 bases and J lost 4; bases outside the gene matches: 9. From germline, CDR1 is LGHNA and CDR2 YNFKEQ. The CDR3 covers 16 residues. CDR3 residues: CASSPLGTGANQPQHF. In DNA, the CDR3 is TGTGCCAGCAGCCCGCTCGGGACAGGCGCTAATCAGCCCCAGCATTTT.

Ten or more counts support this clonotype. The chain employs TRBV5-8 and TRBJ1-2; D gene unclear. Germline CDR1 SGHTS, CDR2 YDEGEE. The CDR3 is 14 residues long. V was cut by 1 base and J by 0 bases, with 7 bases left in between. The CDR3 reads CASSLYSPNYGYTF. The CDR3, as DNA: TGTGCCAGCAGCTTGTACAGCCCTAACTATGGCTACACCTTC.

This clonotype came up many times. The gene calls are TRBV7-3 and TRBJ2-1; TRBD2 matches at 7 bases. Germline V gives CDR1 SGHTA, CDR2 FQGTGA. V dropped 5 bases and J dropped 0; count of bases not matched to a gene: 4. The CDR3 contains 15 residues. The CDR3 loop is CASSPAGDSYNEQFF. The CDR3 DNA follows: TGTGCCAGCAGCCCGGCGGGGGACTCCTACAATGAGCAGTTCTTC.

This clonotype was seen only a few times. The chain has TRBV7-3 and TRBJ2-3; D may be TRBD2 (6 bases). This CDR3 is 15 amino acids long. Trimming removed 5 bases from V and 3 bases from J, with 15 bases in between. Germline CDR1 and CDR2: SGHTA and FQGTGA. This CDR3 is CASSGSGRITDTQYF. The CDR3 DNA is TGTGCCAGCAGCGGATCAGGGAGGATAACAGATACGCAGTATTTT.

This clonotype was recorded many times. The chain has TRBV14 and TRBJ2-2; no clear D gene. This CDR3 has 13 residues. Germline V gene lookup returns CDR1 SGHDN and CDR2 FVKESK. Between the trimmed V and J ends, which lost 1 base and 6 bases, there was a span of 6 bases. This chain's CDR3 is CASSQARAGELFF. The CDR3 nucleotides read TGTGCCAGCAGCCAAGCTAGAGCCGGGGAGCTGTTTTTT.

This clonotype was detected only a few times. Written as DNA, the CDR3 is TGTGCCAGTAGTATAGCCAGGGGCGCGGCACGACCCGGGGAGCTGTTTTTT. Its protein is CASSIARGAARPGELFF. The V and J genes are TRBV19 and TRBJ2-2; tentative D call: TRBD1 (6 bases). Germline values: CDR1 LNHDA, CDR2 SQIVND (reference sequence). The CDR3 is 17 residues long. Trimming removed 1 base from V and 6 bases from J, with 18 bases in between.

This clonotype was seen more than once but under ten times. This chain links TRBV12-3 or TRBV12-4 with TRBJ2-1; maybe TRBD1 (5 bases). The V end was cut by 3 bases, the J end by 8 bases, with 20 bases between. This CDR3 is built from 16 residues. This CDR3 is CASSFSVGPTRDEQFF. CDR3 in DNA: TGTGCCAGCAGTTTCTCCGTGGGGCCCACCCGCGATGAGCAGTTCTTC.

The chain employs TRBV6-5 and TRBJ1-5, with 8 nucleotides matching TRBD1. This CDR3 is 13 amino acids long. Germline V gene sequence: CDR1 MNHEY, CDR2 SVGAGI. Germline trimming cut 2 bases from V and 7 bases from J; bases unmatched to any gene: 1. CDR3 DNA: TGTGCCAGCAGTTACGGGACAGGCCAGCCCCAGCATTTT. It is translated as CASSYGTGQPQHF.

The genes are TRBV9 and TRBJ2-1, with D perhaps matching TRBD2 (6 bases). The CDR3 extends over 17 amino acids. V was cut by 0 bases and J by 0 bases, with 13 bases left in between. Germline CDR1 SGDLS, CDR2 YYNGEE. CDR3 region: CASSVGDSSISYNEQFF. The CDR3 DNA follows: TGTGCCAGCAGCGTAGGGGACTCCTCGATCTCCTACAATGAGCAGTTCTTC.

This clonotype has ten or more counts. V gene TRBV7-9 combines with J gene TRBJ1-2, with no clear D. The CDR3 has 13 residues. V dropped 3 bases and J dropped 5 bases, with 10 bases sitting between them. Germline values: CDR1 SEHNR, CDR2 FQNEAQ (reference sequence). The CDR3 DNA reads TGTGCCAGCAGCTTCAGTGCCAGTTATGGCTACACCTTC. Translation gives CASSFSASYGYTF.

Ten or more counts support this clonotype. The chain joins TRBV9 to TRBJ2-2; D is possibly TRBD1 or TRBD2 (5 bases each). There are 18 residues in the CDR3. Germline V CDR1 and CDR2: SGDLS, YYNGEE. V was clipped by 4 bases and J by 4 bases, with 23 bases between them. CDR3 sequence: CASSPPGPDPSSTGELFF. The DNA of the CDR3 is TGTGCCAGCAGCCCCCCGGGACCGGATCCTAGCTCCACCGGGGAGCTGTTTTTT.

The chain employs TRBV11-2 and TRBJ2-5; 15 bases line up with TRBD2. This CDR3 region has 17 residues. The germline V gene encodes CDR1 SGHAT and CDR2 FQNNGV. Trimming took 1 base from V and 3 from J; bases not matched to a gene: 3. The chain's CDR3 is CASSLGTSGGVEETQYF. CDR3 coding DNA: TGTGCCAGCAGCTTAGGGACTAGCGGGGGGGTTGAAGAGACCCAGTACTTC.